This TCR beta chain derives from a study of CD8 T cells in ankylosing spondylitis. General study findings and limits: Roughly eight highly homologous variants made up a TCR beta motif that seemed to typify ankylosing spondylitis blood. Reportedly, significant enrichment of disease-linked clones occurred in matched ankylosing spondylitis synovial fluid.

With 8 bases clipped from V and 8 bases from J, the junction kept 8 bases outside the gene matches. CDR1 and CDR2 from the germline V gene are MNHNS and SASEGT. This CDR3 spans 13 amino acids. Library preparation for TCR beta used quantitative 5'-RACE with molecular barcodes. In TCRdb, the 5' RACE reads were re-called with MiXCR into one record per CDR3 protein. Of around 770,000 distinct CDR3 sequences listed, roughly 12% are singletons. Worth noting for this clonotype: Its target is unknown.

This chain connects TRBV6-1 to TRBJ1-4; 7 bases are a match to TRBD1. Material for sequencing was blood, either unsorted or a sorted T cell fraction (not recorded which). This clonotype was sampled from a male donor with ankylosing spondylitis. This CDR3 reads CASARTGNEKLFF. In DNA form, the CDR3 reads TGTGCCAGCGCTCGGACAGGCAACGAAAAACTGTTTTTT.